The T cell receptor (beta chain) described here comes from a study of blood T cell repertoires in COVID-19. Study-wide context: Samples of COVID-19 (acute and convalescent) were obtained from the United States, Italy and Spain. From T cells, B-cell-depleted T cells, or PBMCs came the material, which was cDNA or gDNA.

As handled by the study authors: Amplified reference gene primers provided the basis for estimating nucleated cell counts. The repertoire was sequenced with immunoSEQ multiplex PCR; TCRdb's copy has only in-frame clones and lacks some. The D gene and trimming were derived from the DNA, and the V and J assignments and clone size from that table. The sample gives nearly 200,000 clones, almost 85% of which show up once; 4.5% to 5.5% is in the top ten. Germline values: CDR1 SEHNR, CDR2 FQNEAQ (reference sequence). The V gene end was trimmed by 5 bases and the J gene end by 6 bases; junction bases not matched to a gene: 5. The CDR3 runs to 14 residues.

Specimen: peripheral blood. This chain connects TRBV7-9 to TRBJ2-2, with 8 positions matching TRBD1. This TCR was recovered from a woman in her sixties or seventies with active or convalescent COVID-19. This chain's CDR3 is CASSRSGGAGELFF. The CDR3 DNA reads as TGTGCCAGCAGCCGGTCAGGGGGCGCCGGGGAGCTGTTTTTT.